Below, 7 T cell receptor beta chains from the same sample are listed, as sequenced in a study of cytomegalovirus exposure and HLA in healthy donors. Primers for the PCR totalled 60 Vbeta and 13 Jbeta. Clones were read by immunoSEQ multiplex PCR, and TCRdb kept only the in-frame ones, dropping some. The sample lists about 200,000 clones, around 64% occurring once. Sequenced input: PBMCs. The receptors were sampled from a man aged 35 to 55 in good health and CMV-seropositive.

The genes are TRBV10-3 and TRBJ2-3, with unresolved D. Trimming left V 2 bases short and J 1 base short, with 10 bases between. The CDR3 is 15 residues long. Germline CDR1 is ENHRY and CDR2 is SYGVKD. Written as DNA, the CDR3 is TGTGCCATCAGTGAGAGGCTCGAGGGCACAGATACGCAGTATTTT. Its translation is CAISERLEGTDTQYF.

This rearrangement joins TRBV2 to TRBJ1-4; no reliable D call. CDR3 length: 14 residues. V lost 7 bases and J lost 0, with 9 bases in between. Germline V gene sequence: CDR1 SNHLY, CDR2 FYNNEI. The chain's CDR3 is CASTYGATNEKLFF. CDR3 DNA: TGTGCCAGCACCTACGGGGCAACTAATGAAAAACTGTTTTTT.

The count of this clone is one. This chain uses TRBV23-1 with TRBJ1-2; D gene uncertain. TRBV23-1 is an ORF, and what it does is uncertain. This CDR3 comprises 13 residues. The V and J ends lost 4 bases and 3 bases respectively, with 9 bases between them. The CDR3 bases are TGCGCCAGCAGTCGAGGGAAGGACTATGGCTACACCTTC. As protein: CASSRGKDYGYTF.

The chain combines TRBV5-4 with TRBJ1-6; a possible D gene is TRBD1 (6 bases). V lost 4 bases and J lost 8, with 13 bases in between. The CDR3 has 14 residues. The germline gives CDR1 SGHNT, CDR2 YYREEE (reference sequence). The CDR3: CASSPTGLDSPLHF. The CDR3 region has the DNA TGTGCCAGCAGCCCTACAGGGTTAGATTCACCCCTCCACTTT.

The chain carries TRBV9 and TRBJ1-3; D might be TRBD1 (6 bases). Per the germline V gene, CDR1 is SGDLS and CDR2 is YYNGEE. Deletions cut 4 bases from V and 0 bases from J, with 11 bases between. The CDR3 contains 15 residues. The CDR3 sequence: CASSLTGSSGNTIYF. The CDR3 region has the DNA TGTGCCAGCAGCCTGACAGGCAGCTCTGGAAACACCATATATTTT.

There are a few counts of this clone. This chain joins TRBV5-1 and TRBJ2-1; 8 bases map to TRBD2. The CDR3 is made up of 17 amino acids. Germline lookup yields CDR1 SGHRS and CDR2 YFSETQ. V gave up 3 bases and J gave up 1 base; unmatched junction bases: 9. This chain's CDR3 is CASSSGGPGSSYNEQFF. The CDR3 nucleotides read TGCGCCAGCAGCTCGGGGGGGCCTGGTTCATCCTACAATGAGCAGTTCTTC. Variable domain in full (rest from reference TRBV5-1 and TRBJ2-1): KAGVTQTPRYLIKTRGQQVTLSCSPISGHRSVSWYQQTPGQGLQFLFEYFSETQRNKGNFPGRFSGRQFSNSRSEMNVSTLELGDSALYLCASSSGGPGSSYNEQFFGPGTRLTVL.

The V gene is TRBV5-6, the J gene TRBJ1-6; the D gene is possibly TRBD1 (6 bases). Deletions cut 4 bases from V and 10 bases from J, with 15 bases between. The CDR3 runs to 14 residues. The germline V gene encodes CDR1 SGHDT and CDR2 YYEEEE. CDR3 residues: CASSETQGWSPLHF. DNA of the CDR3: TGTGCCAGCAGCGAAACACAGGGTTGGTCACCCCTCCACTTT.